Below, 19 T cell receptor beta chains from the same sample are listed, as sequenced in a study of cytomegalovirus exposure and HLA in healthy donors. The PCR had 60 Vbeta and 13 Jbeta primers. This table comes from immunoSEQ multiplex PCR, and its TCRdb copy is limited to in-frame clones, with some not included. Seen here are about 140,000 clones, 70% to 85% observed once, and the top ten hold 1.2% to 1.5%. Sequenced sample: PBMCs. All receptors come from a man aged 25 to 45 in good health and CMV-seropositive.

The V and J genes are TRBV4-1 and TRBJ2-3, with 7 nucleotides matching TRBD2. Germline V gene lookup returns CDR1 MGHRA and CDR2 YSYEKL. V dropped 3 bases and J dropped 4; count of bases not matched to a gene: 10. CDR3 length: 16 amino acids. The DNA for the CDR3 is TGCGCCAGCAGCCAGGCACTAGCGCCAAGGGCAGATACGCAGTATTTT. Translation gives CASSQALAPRADTQYF.

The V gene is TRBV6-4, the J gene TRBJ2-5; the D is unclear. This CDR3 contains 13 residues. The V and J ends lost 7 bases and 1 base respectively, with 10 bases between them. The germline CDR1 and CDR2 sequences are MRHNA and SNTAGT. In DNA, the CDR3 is TGTGCCAGCAATCTGCTAACCCAAGAGACCCAGTACTTC. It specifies CASNLLTQETQYF.

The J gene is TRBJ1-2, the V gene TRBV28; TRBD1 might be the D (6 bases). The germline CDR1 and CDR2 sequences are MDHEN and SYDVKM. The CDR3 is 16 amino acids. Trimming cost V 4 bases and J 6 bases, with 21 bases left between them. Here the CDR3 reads CASSWGAGEGEDGYTF. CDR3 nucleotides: TGTGCCAGCAGTTGGGGGGCGGGGGAAGGAGAGGATGGCTACACCTTC.

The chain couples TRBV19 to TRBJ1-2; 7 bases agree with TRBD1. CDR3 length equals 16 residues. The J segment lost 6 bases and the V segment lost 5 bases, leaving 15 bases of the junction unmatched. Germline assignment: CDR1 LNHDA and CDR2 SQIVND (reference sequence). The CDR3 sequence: CASSLLHYRGGDGYTF. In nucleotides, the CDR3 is TGTGCCAGTAGTTTGCTCCATTACAGGGGAGGTGATGGCTACACCTTC.

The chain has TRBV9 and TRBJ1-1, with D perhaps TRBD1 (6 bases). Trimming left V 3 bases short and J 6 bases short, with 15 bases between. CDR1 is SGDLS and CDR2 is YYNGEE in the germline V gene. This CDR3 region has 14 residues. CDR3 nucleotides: TGTGCCAGCAGCGCCCAACAGGGAGGGGCTGAAGCTTTCTTT. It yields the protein CASSAQQGGAEAFF.

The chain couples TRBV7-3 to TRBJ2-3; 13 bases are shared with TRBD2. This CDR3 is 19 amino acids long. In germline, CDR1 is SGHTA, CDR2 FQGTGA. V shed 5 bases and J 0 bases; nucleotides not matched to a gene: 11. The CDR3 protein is CASSKLGLAGVSSTDTQYF. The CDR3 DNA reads TGTGCCAGCAGCAAACTCGGACTAGCGGGAGTTTCTAGCACAGATACGCAGTATTTT. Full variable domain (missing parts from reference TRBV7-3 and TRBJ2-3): GAGVSQTPSNKVTEKGKYVELRCDPISGHTALYWYRQSLGQGPEFLIYFQGTGAADDSGLPNDRFFAVRPEGSVSTLKIQRTERGDSAVYLCASSKLGLAGVSSTDTQYFGPGTRLTVL.

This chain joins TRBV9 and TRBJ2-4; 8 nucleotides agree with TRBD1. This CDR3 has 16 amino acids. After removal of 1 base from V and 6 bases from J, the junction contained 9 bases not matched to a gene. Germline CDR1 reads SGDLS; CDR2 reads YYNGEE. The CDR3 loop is CASSVTGGTSGNIQYF. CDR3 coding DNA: TGTGCCAGCAGCGTAACAGGGGGGACCTCGGGAAACATTCAGTACTTC.

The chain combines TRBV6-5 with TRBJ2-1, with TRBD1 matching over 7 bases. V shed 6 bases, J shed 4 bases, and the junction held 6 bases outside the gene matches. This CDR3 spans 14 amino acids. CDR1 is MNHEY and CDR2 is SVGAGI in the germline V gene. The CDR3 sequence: CASSTGVPYNEQFF. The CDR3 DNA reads TGTGCCAGCAGCACAGGGGTACCTTACAATGAGCAGTTCTTC.

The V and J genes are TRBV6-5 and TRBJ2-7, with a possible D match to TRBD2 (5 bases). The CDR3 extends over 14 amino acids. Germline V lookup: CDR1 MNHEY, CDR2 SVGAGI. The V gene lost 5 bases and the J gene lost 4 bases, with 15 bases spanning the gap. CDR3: CASSPGLYSYEQYF. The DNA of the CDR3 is TGTGCCAGCAGTCCCGGACTCTATTCGTACGAGCAGTACTTC.

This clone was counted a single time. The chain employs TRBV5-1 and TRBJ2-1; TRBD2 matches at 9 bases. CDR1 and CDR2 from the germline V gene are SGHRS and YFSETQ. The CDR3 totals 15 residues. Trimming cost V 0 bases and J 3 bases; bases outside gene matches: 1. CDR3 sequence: CASSLVAGDYNEQFF. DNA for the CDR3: TGCGCCAGCAGCTTGGTAGCGGGGGACTACAATGAGCAGTTCTTC. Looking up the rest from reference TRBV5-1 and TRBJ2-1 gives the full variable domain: KAGVTQTPRYLIKTRGQQVTLSCSPISGHRSVSWYQQTPGQGLQFLFEYFSETQRNKGNFPGRFSGRQFSNSRSEMNVSTLELGDSALYLCASSLVAGDYNEQFFGPGTRLTVL.

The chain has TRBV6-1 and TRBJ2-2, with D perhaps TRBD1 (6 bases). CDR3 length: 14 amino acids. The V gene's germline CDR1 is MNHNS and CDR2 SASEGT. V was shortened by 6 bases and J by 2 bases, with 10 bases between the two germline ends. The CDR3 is CASRTGYNTGELFF. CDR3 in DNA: TGTGCCAGCAGGACAGGTTATAACACCGGGGAGCTGTTTTTT.

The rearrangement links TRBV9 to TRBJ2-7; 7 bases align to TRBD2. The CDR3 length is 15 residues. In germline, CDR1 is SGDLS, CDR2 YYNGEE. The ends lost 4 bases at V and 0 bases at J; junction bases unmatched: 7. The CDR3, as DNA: TGTGCCAGCAGCCTGGGGGGGGGACTCTCCTACGAGCAGTACTTC. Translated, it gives CASSLGGGLSYEQYF.

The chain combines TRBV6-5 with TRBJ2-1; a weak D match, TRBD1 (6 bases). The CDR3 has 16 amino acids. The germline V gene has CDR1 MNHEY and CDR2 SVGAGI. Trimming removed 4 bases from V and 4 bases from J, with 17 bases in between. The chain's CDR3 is CASSSRTAGTYNEQFF. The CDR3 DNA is TGTGCCAGCAGTTCCCGGACAGCCGGAACTTACAATGAGCAGTTCTTC.

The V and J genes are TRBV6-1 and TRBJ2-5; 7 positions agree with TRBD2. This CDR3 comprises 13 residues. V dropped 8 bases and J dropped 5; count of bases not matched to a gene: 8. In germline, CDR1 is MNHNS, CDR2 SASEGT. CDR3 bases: TGTGCCAGCCTGGGGCGGGGGTTTGAGACCCAGTACTTC. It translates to CASLGRGFETQYF.

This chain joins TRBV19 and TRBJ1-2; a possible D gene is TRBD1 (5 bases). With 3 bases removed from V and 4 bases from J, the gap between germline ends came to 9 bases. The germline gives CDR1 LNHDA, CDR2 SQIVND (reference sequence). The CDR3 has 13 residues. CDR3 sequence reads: CASSIGGTYGYTF. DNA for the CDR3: TGTGCCAGTAGTATCGGGGGGACCTATGGCTACACCTTC.

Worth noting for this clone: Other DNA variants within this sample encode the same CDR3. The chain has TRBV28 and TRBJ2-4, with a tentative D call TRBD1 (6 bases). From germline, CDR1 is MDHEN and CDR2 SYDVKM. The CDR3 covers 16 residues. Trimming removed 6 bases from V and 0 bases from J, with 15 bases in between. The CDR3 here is CASRPGQGTAKNIQYF. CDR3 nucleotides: TGTGCCAGCAGACCGGGGCAGGGGACAGCCAAAAACATTCAGTACTTC.

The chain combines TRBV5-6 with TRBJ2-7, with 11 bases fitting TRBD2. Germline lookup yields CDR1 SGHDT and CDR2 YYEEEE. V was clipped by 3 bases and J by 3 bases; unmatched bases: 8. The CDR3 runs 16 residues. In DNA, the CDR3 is TGTGCCAGCAGCTCCCTCACTAGCGGGAGTCTCTACGAGCAGTACTTC. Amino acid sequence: CASSSLTSGSLYEQYF.

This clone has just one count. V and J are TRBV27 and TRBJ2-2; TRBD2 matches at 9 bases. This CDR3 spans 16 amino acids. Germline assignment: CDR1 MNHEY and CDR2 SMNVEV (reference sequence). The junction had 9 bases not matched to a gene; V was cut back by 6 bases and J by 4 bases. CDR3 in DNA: TGTGCCAGCAGGCTGGCGGGAGGGGCGACCACCGGGGAGCTGTTTTTT. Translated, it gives CASRLAGGATTGELFF.

CDR3 bases: TGTGCCAGCAGCCAAGATCTATCGGGACAGGACACAGATACGCAGTATTTT. This codes for CASSQDLSGQDTDTQYF. The chain links TRBV14 to TRBJ2-3, with TRBD1 identical over 8 bases. From germline, CDR1 is SGHDN and CDR2 FVKESK. The CDR3 has 17 amino acids. Trimming removed 0 bases from V and 2 bases from J; junction bases left unmatched: 7.